The present T cell receptor (beta chain) was sequenced within a study of response to subunit inactivated influenza vaccine. Whole-study results and caveats: Authors suggested each seasonal flu vaccination may recruit only limited numbers of new T cells.

TCRdb re-called the RT-PCR reads through MiXCR, storing one row per CDR3 protein. The repertoire holds about 580,000 distinct CDR3 sequences, with approximately 15% as singletons. There are 15 residues in the CDR3. Trimming removed 0 bases from V and 2 bases from J, with 8 bases in between. Looked up from germline, CDR1 is SGHRS and CDR2 is YFSETQ. This clonotype came up many times. The antigen is unknown. The chain employs TRBV5-1 and TRBJ2-2; D ambiguous. This TCR was sampled from a middle-aged man who received an inactivated influenza vaccine. This specimen consisted of PBMCs from blood, obtained roughly 13 days after vaccination. CDR3 region: CASSLGISNTGELFF. The DNA for the CDR3 is TGCGCCAGCAGCTTGGGGATATCCAACACCGGGGAGCTGTTTTTT.